One sample yielded the 16 T cell receptor beta chains listed below, sequenced in a study of control samples from healthy donors and cancer patients (dated by TCRdb to about 2020). Libraries were prepared through the immunoSEQ multiplex PCR assay. Sourced from immuneACCESS, this table was stored by TCRdb with only in-frame sequences that have V and J called. A share of the clones is absent; for the studies checked, an unresolved V gene accounts for under half, and the remainder has no known explanation. The sample table holds tens of thousands of clones, of which around four fifths were seen once. Jointly, the top ten make up around 50% of the sample. The sample consisted of blood. The receptor source for this set is a man aged 55 to 69 in good health.

This clone was found a few times. J is TRBJ2-6 and V is TRBV5-8; no clear D gene. The CDR3 length is 15 residues. Germline V lookup: CDR1 SGHTS, CDR2 YDEGEE. Trimming stripped 0 bases from V and 1 base from J, with 5 bases between. This CDR3 is CASSLVGSGANVLTF. In DNA, the CDR3 is TGTGCCAGCAGCTTGGTAGGATCTGGGGCCAACGTCCTGACTTTC.

The rearrangement links TRBV5-1 to TRBJ1-4; D might be TRBD1 (6 bases). Germline V gene data show CDR1 as SGHRS and CDR2 as YFSETQ. Trimming took off 3 bases at V and 4 bases at J, with 10 bases between the two ends. The CDR3 extends over 14 amino acids. The CDR3 DNA reads TGCGCCAGCAGCTCTGGACAGTTTAATGAAAAACTGTTTTTT. The encoded protein is CASSSGQFNEKLFF.

The genes are TRBV25-1 and TRBJ2-7; the D call may be TRBD1 or TRBD2 (6 bases each). Germline assignment: CDR1 MGHDK and CDR2 SYGVNS. The germline V and J ends were trimmed by 6 bases and 5 bases, with 14 bases remaining between them. CDR3 length: 13 residues. The CDR3 loop reads CASSMRGTHEQYF. CDR3 DNA sequence: TGTGCCAGCAGCATGAGGGGGACTCACGAGCAGTACTTC.

The chain is built from TRBV5-1 and TRBJ1-6; D gene unclear. This CDR3 contains 17 residues. The germline V gene has CDR1 SGHRS and CDR2 YFSETQ. Trimming removed 0 bases from V and 0 bases from J, with 10 bases in between. CDR3 protein: CASSLGFTSSYNSPLHF. The CDR3 DNA sequence: TGCGCCAGCAGCTTGGGCTTTACTAGCTCCTATAATTCACCCCTCCACTTT. The whole variable domain, remainder taken from reference TRBV5-1 and TRBJ1-6, is KAGVTQTPRYLIKTRGQQVTLSCSPISGHRSVSWYQQTPGQGLQFLFEYFSETQRNKGNFPGRFSGRQFSNSRSEMNVSTLELGDSALYLCASSLGFTSSYNSPLHFGNGTRLTVT.

This chain connects TRBV27 to TRBJ1-1, with 8 bases aligning to TRBD1. The CDR3 length is 18 residues. Germline V gives CDR1 MNHEY, CDR2 SMNVEV (reference sequence). Trimming at V came to 2 bases and at J to 1 base, leaving 12 bases not matched to a gene. In nucleotides, the CDR3 is TGTGCCAGCAGTTTAAAAAGAGGACAGGGTTTTACGAACACTGAAGCTTTCTTT. Translating gives CASSLKRGQGFTNTEAFF.

This clone was recorded only once. The chain uses TRBV7-2 and TRBJ2-1; no definite D call. CDR3 length: 12 amino acids. The V end was cut by 6 bases, the J end by 8 bases, with 11 bases between. CDR1 is SGHTA and CDR2 is FQGNSA in the germline V gene. The CDR3: CASSPTRDEQFF. In DNA form, the CDR3 reads TGTGCCAGCAGTCCGACAAGGGATGAGCAGTTCTTC. The full variable domain, in which reference TRBV7-2 and TRBJ2-1 provide the parts outside the CDR3, is GAGVSQSPSNKVTEKGKDVELRCDPISGHTALYWYRQSLGQGLEFLIYFQGNSAPDKSGLPSDRFSAERTGGSVSTLTIQRTQQEDSAVYLCASSPTRDEQFFGPGTRLTVL.

J is TRBJ2-1 and V is TRBV18; TRBD1 matches 8 bases. The germline CDR1 and CDR2 sequences are KGHSH and LQKENI. J gave up 5 bases and V 5 bases, and 5 bases lay outside the gene matches. CDR3 size: 14 residues. In nucleotides, the CDR3 is TGTGCCAGCTCAAGGGACAGGCAAAACAATGAGCAGTTCTTC. Residues: CASSRDRQNNEQFF.

The rearrangement uses TRBV6-5 and TRBJ2-7; D is perhaps TRBD1 (5 bases). V was pared by 6 bases and J by 3 bases, with 9 bases between. CDR3 length equals 12 residues. Germline CDR1 and CDR2: MNHEY and SVGAGI. The CDR3 DNA reads as TGTGCCAGCAGCCAGGACAACTACGAGCAGTACTTC. This encodes CASSQDNYEQYF.

The chain couples TRBV28 to TRBJ2-7; perhaps TRBD2 as D (5 bases). With 5 bases removed from V and 2 bases from J, the gap between germline ends came to 10 bases. CDR3 length equals 13 residues. Germline CDR1 MDHEN, CDR2 SYDVKM. The CDR3 DNA is TGTGCCAGCAGTGTTGAGGGTCCCTACGAGCAGTACTTC. Its protein is CASSVEGPYEQYF. Looking up the rest from reference TRBV28 and TRBJ2-7 gives the full variable domain: DVKVTQSSRYLVKRTGEKVFLECVQDMDHENMFWYRQDPGLGLRLIYFSYDVKMKEKGDIPEGYSVSREKKERFSLILESASTNQTSMYLCASSVEGPYEQYFGPGTRLTVT.

The chain joins TRBV3-1 (or the pseudogene TRBV3-2) to TRBJ1-1; D unresolved. The germline V and J ends were trimmed by 1 base and 2 bases, with 8 bases remaining between them. CDR1 and CDR2 (germline): LGHDT, YNNKEL (reference sequence). The CDR3 consists of 14 residues. CDR3: CASSQVWPNTEAFF. Written as DNA, the CDR3 is TGTGCCAGCAGCCAAGTTTGGCCCAACACTGAAGCTTTCTTT.

The V and J genes are TRBV6-5 and TRBJ2-5; 7 nucleotides align to TRBD1. The germline V gene encodes CDR1 MNHEY and CDR2 SVGAGI. The CDR3 is made up of 12 amino acids. J lost 5 bases, V lost 6 bases, and 3 bases had no gene match. As DNA, the CDR3 is TGTGCCAGCAGACCGGACAGGGAGACCCAGTACTTC. Encoded protein: CASRPDRETQYF.

This chain connects TRBV11-2 to TRBJ1-3; possibly TRBD1 for D (5 bases). Germline lookup yields CDR1 SGHAT and CDR2 FQNNGV. There are 14 residues in the CDR3. Deletions cut 1 base from V and 4 bases from J, with 8 bases between. As DNA, the CDR3 is TGTGCCAGCAGCTTAGCAGGGCGGGGAAACACCATATATTTT. As protein: CASSLAGRGNTIYF. Together with reference TRBV11-2 and TRBJ1-3, the CDR3 gives the full variable domain: EAGVAQSPRYKIIEKRQSVAFWCNPISGHATLYWYQQILGQGPKLLIQFQNNGVVDDSQLPKDRFSAERLKGVDSTLKIQPAKLEDSAVYLCASSLAGRGNTIYFGEGSWLTVV.

The gene calls are TRBV7-9 and TRBJ1-4; the match to TRBD1 covers 7 bases. V shed 3 bases and J 7 bases; nucleotides not matched to a gene: 8. Germline-derived CDR1 and CDR2 are SEHNR and FQNEAQ (reference sequence). The CDR3 has 15 residues. Here the CDR3 DNA reads TGTGCCAGCAGCTTGGTGACAGGGAGAGGTGAAAAACTGTTTTTT. Translating it yields CASSLVTGRGEKLFF. The whole variable domain, filled in from reference TRBV7-9 and TRBJ1-4, reads DTGVSQNPRHKITKRGQNVTFRCDPISEHNRLYWYRQTLGQGPEFLTYFQNEAQLEKSRLLSDRFSAERPKGSFSTLEIQRTEQGDSAMYLCASSLVTGRGEKLFFGSGTQLSVL.

The gene calls are TRBV6-1 and TRBJ1-5; 7 bases are shared with TRBD1. V lost 0 bases and J lost 9; bases outside the gene matches: 8. The CDR3 runs 15 residues. Germline lookup yields CDR1 MNHNS and CDR2 SASEGT. CDR3 region: CASSEAGQADWPQHF. For the CDR3, the DNA is TGTGCCAGCAGTGAAGCTGGACAGGCCGACTGGCCCCAGCATTTT.

The V and J genes are TRBV18 and TRBJ2-7; tentatively, D is TRBD1 (5 bases). The germline CDR1 and CDR2 sequences are KGHSH and LQKENI. CDR3 length: 16 residues. The ends were cut back, 2 bases at V and 2 bases at J, with 16 bases in the middle. CDR3 sequence reads: CASSPKLGAQTYEQYF. CDR3 DNA: TGTGCCAGCTCACCAAAATTAGGGGCCCAAACCTACGAGCAGTACTTC.

For the CDR3, the DNA is TGTGCCAGCAGCTTTCAGGGGACAGTAAACACCGGGGAGCTGTTTTTT. It specifies CASSFQGTVNTGELFF. The chain combines TRBV11-1 with TRBJ2-2; 7 nucleotides line up with TRBD1. The germline CDR1 and CDR2 sequences are SGHAT and FQDESV (reference sequence). CDR3 length: 16 residues. The V segment lost 3 bases and the J segment 2 bases; nucleotides outside the gene matches: 6.